This T cell receptor (beta chain) stems from a study of T cells after yellow fever vaccination. Looking at the study overall: Low-cell-number fractions were prepared with SMART-Seq v4 Ultra Low Input. Study observations and caveats: Though weaker, the secondary response peaked faster, on day 5 versus 15. In post-booster samples, most primary-vaccination clones reappeared (about 95% CD4, about 90% CD8).

This clonotype has just a few counts. Its antigen is unknown. CDR3 length: 12 residues. Trimming cost V 1 base and J 11 bases, with 14 bases left between them. Germline lookup yields CDR1 DFQATT and CDR2 SNEGSKA (reference sequence). TCRdb analysed the 5' RACE reads with MiXCR anew, one entry per CDR3 protein. The sample yields some 260,000 distinct CDR3 sequences, about 5.2% seen once. The sequencing here drew on CD4+ T cells sorted from PBMCs, taken on the day of the yellow fever booster vaccination. V usage is TRBV20-1 and J usage is TRBJ1-1; D uncertain. This TCR derives from a man younger than 35 who received the YFV17D yellow fever vaccine. The CDR3 loop reads CSARATWEDAFF. The CDR3 DNA sequence: TGCAGTGCTAGAGCCACGTGGGAAGACGCTTTCTTT.